The 26 T cell receptor beta chains below were found in one sample sequenced in a study of blood T cell dynamics during melanoma immunotherapy. The method was immunoSEQ multiplex PCR; TCRdb's version includes in-frame clones alone and lacks a portion of them. The table has about 11,000 clones, about 80% seen once. The sample's time point: week 3, after first cycle of checkpoint inhibitor. Specimen: blood, collected from a patient treated with checkpoint blockade. All receptors derive from a human donor with melanoma.

The rearrangement links TRBV7-8 to TRBJ1-1, with D tentatively TRBD1 (6 bases). Germline CDR1 and CDR2: SGHVS and FQNEAQ. The CDR3 consists of 14 residues. Trimming stripped 3 bases from V and 2 bases from J, with 10 bases between. The CDR3 region has the DNA TGTGCCAGCAGCTTCGGGACACTAAACACTGAAGCTTTCTTT. Amino acids: CASSFGTLNTEAFF. The variable domain in full, completed from reference TRBV7-8 and TRBJ1-1, reads GAGVSQSPRYKVAKRGQDVALRCDPISGHVSLFWYQQALGQGPEFLTYFQNEAQLDKSGLPSDRFFAERPEGSVSTLKIQRTQQEDSAVYLCASSFGTLNTEAFFGQGTRLTVV.

The CDR3 region has the DNA TGTGCCTGGAGGCTAGCGGGAGGCAATGAGCAGTTCTTC. Amino acids: CAWRLAGGNEQFF. V usage is TRBV30 and J usage is TRBJ2-1; TRBD2 matches 11 bases. Looked up from germline, CDR1 is GTSNPN and CDR2 is SVGIG (reference sequence). The CDR3 length is 13 residues. V shed 3 bases, J shed 6 bases, and the junction held 1 base outside the gene matches.

CDR3 residues: CASSLDRGNTIYF. CDR3 coding DNA: TGTGCCAGCAGCTTAGACAGGGGAAACACCATATATTTT. The chain uses TRBV7-9 and TRBJ1-3; weak D call: TRBD1 (5 bases). The V gene lost 1 base and the J gene lost 4 bases, with 5 bases spanning the gap. This CDR3 comprises 13 residues. The germline V gene encodes CDR1 SEHNR and CDR2 FQNEAQ (reference sequence).

The chain couples TRBV6-6 to TRBJ2-2, with TRBD1 matching 7 bases. V gave up 2 bases and J gave up 2 bases; unmatched junction bases: 2. The CDR3 covers 15 residues. Germline assignment: CDR1 MNHNY and CDR2 SVGAGI (reference sequence). CDR3 residues: CASSYDRANTGELFF. Written as DNA, the CDR3 is TGTGCCAGCAGTTACGACAGGGCCAACACCGGGGAGCTGTTTTTT.

V gene TRBV4-1 combines with J gene TRBJ1-6, with D unclear. CDR3 length: 16 residues. Trimming stripped 4 bases from V and 10 bases from J, with 20 bases between. Germline CDR1 and CDR2: MGHRA and YSYEKL. The CDR3 here is CASSPSGLGVGSPLHF. Written as DNA, the CDR3 is TGCGCCAGCAGCCCCTCGGGCCTGGGAGTGGGATCACCCCTCCACTTT.

The rearrangement joins TRBV18 to TRBJ1-2; D might be TRBD1 (6 bases). Germline V gene lookup returns CDR1 KGHSH and CDR2 LQKENI. The CDR3 is 14 amino acids. The V end was cut by 3 bases, the J end by 3 bases, with 11 bases between. The CDR3 is CASSPPNRDYGYTF. The CDR3, as DNA: TGTGCCAGCTCACCCCCTAACAGGGACTATGGCTACACCTTC.

The table lists this clone with a count of one. The rearrangement uses TRBV28 and TRBJ2-1; 7 bases are a match to TRBD2. The CDR3 length is 17 residues. The J segment lost 6 bases and the V segment lost 3 bases, leaving 14 bases of the junction unmatched. CDR1 and CDR2 from the germline V gene are MDHEN and SYDVKM. The CDR3 DNA reads TGTGCCAGCAGTTTTGGCGGGAGATCTCTCTTGGCCAATGAGCAGTTCTTC. Residues: CASSFGGRSLLANEQFF. The variable domain in full, with the rest retrieved from reference TRBV28 and TRBJ2-1, is DVKVTQSSRYLVKRTGEKVFLECVQDMDHENMFWYRQDPGLGLRLIYFSYDVKMKEKGDIPEGYSVSREKKERFSLILESASTNQTSMYLCASSFGGRSLLANEQFFGPGTRLTVL.

This clone has just one count. Other DNA sequences in the sample encode the same CDR3. The V call is TRBV5-1, the J call TRBJ2-5, with D perhaps TRBD2 (6 bases). With 5 bases removed from V and 5 bases from J, the gap between germline ends came to 16 bases. The CDR3 is made up of 14 amino acids. Looked up from germline, CDR1 is SGHRS and CDR2 is YFSETQ. The CDR3 protein is CASSGGTASETQYF. The CDR3 bases are TGCGCCAGCAGTGGGGGGACTGCCAGCGAGACCCAGTACTTC.

The gene calls are TRBV7-9 and TRBJ2-7; tentatively, D is TRBD1 (6 bases). The V gene lost 5 bases and the J gene lost 3 bases, with 8 bases spanning the gap. Germline CDR1 reads SEHNR; CDR2 reads FQNEAQ (reference sequence). The CDR3 contains 12 residues. Here the CDR3 reads CASSIQGYEQYV. For the CDR3, the DNA is TGTGCCAGCAGCATACAGGGCTACGAGCAGTACGTC.

The chain has TRBV7-2 and TRBJ2-7; D remains ambiguous. CDR1 SGHTA and CDR2 FQGNSA come from the germline V gene. Trimming took 6 bases from V and 5 from J, leaving 14 bases between them. The CDR3 runs to 13 residues. The CDR3 bases are TGTGCCAGCAGTCGAGCCCGCCGTGACGAGCAGTACTTC. Its translation is CASSRARRDEQYF.

This sequence joins TRBV5-6 and TRBJ2-1; possible D gene TRBD1, 8 bases. CDR3 size: 17 residues. Between the trimmed V and J ends, which lost 4 bases and 0 bases, there was a span of 17 bases. The germline gives CDR1 SGHDT, CDR2 YYEEEE. The CDR3 here is CASSPRTGRGSYNEQFF. The CDR3 DNA sequence: TGTGCCAGCAGCCCCCGGACAGGGAGGGGCTCCTACAATGAGCAGTTCTTC.

J is TRBJ1-5 and V is TRBV28; the D gene is possibly TRBD1 (6 bases). Germline-derived CDR1 and CDR2 are MDHEN and SYDVKM. This CDR3 spans 15 amino acids. V was pared by 5 bases and J by 5 bases, with 16 bases between. The CDR3 is CASSGVGGRHQPQHF. The CDR3 DNA follows: TGTGCCAGCAGTGGCGTGGGGGGGCGGCATCAGCCCCAGCATTTT.

The chain carries TRBV7-9 and TRBJ2-1; D not certain. CDR1 and CDR2 (germline): SEHNR, FQNEAQ (reference sequence). V was trimmed by 7 bases and J by 2 bases, leaving 15 bases between them. This CDR3 is built from 15 residues. The CDR3 sequence is CASILTLGPYNEQFF. The DNA for the CDR3 is TGTGCCAGCATCCTCACCTTGGGTCCCTACAATGAGCAGTTCTTC.

This clone was detected only once. The rearrangement links TRBV6-1 to TRBJ1-2; weak D call: TRBD1 (5 bases). The germline CDR1 and CDR2 sequences are MNHNS and SASEGT. The CDR3 has 15 amino acids. V was pared by 4 bases and J by 4 bases, with 16 bases between. Here the CDR3 reads CASSVRGRAFYGYTF. The CDR3 bases are TGTGCCAGCAGTGTGAGAGGCAGGGCCTTCTATGGCTACACCTTC.

The chain uses TRBV14 and TRBJ2-5, with D possibly being TRBD2 (5 bases). Germline CDR1 and CDR2: SGHDN and FVKESK. This CDR3 has 12 amino acids. Trimming pared 3 bases from V and 3 bases from J, leaving 5 bases between. CDR3 amino acids: CASSQREETQYF. The CDR3 DNA reads as TGTGCCAGCAGCCAGCGGGAAGAGACCCAGTACTTC.

This rearrangement joins TRBV4-3 to TRBJ1-1; D remains unclear. The CDR3 loop spans 14 amino acids. Germline V CDR1 and CDR2: LGHNA, YSLEER. V was cut by 2 bases and J by 6 bases, with 13 bases left in between. As DNA, the CDR3 is TGCGCCAGCAGCCAACCGGACCATCTTTCTGAAGCTTTCTTT. As protein: CASSQPDHLSEAFF.

This clone was seen once. The chain employs TRBV10-2 and TRBJ1-6; D gene uncertain. Germline-derived CDR1 and CDR2 are WSHSY and SAAADI. The germline V and J ends were trimmed by 7 bases and 6 bases, with 16 bases remaining between them. There are 15 residues in the CDR3. DNA for the CDR3: TGCGCCAGCAATACGGTAGCTACTAGTAATTCACCCCTCCACTTT. It codes for CASNTVATSNSPLHF.

The J gene is TRBJ2-1, the V gene TRBV7-2, with a possible D match to TRBD2 (5 bases). Germline CDR1 SGHTA, CDR2 FQGNSA. Between the trimmed V and J ends, which lost 4 bases and 6 bases, there was a span of 13 bases. The CDR3 has 14 residues. DNA of the CDR3: TGTGCCAGCAGCTCCCTTGACTACCCCAATGAGCAGTTCTTC. Translated: CASSSLDYPNEQFF.

This clone was picked up a small number of times. This chain links TRBV5-4 with TRBJ2-5; TRBD2 aligns across 7 bases. V was clipped by 3 bases and J by 2 bases; unmatched bases: 4. The CDR3 covers 14 residues. Germline-derived CDR1 and CDR2 are SGHNT and YYREEE (reference sequence). The CDR3 DNA sequence: TGTGCCAGCAGCTCCGCCGGGGGGCAAGAGACCCAGTACTTC. It translates to CASSSAGGQETQYF.

This clone has a single count. The V gene is TRBV9, the J gene TRBJ2-7; 11 bases line up with TRBD1. The CDR3 has 15 amino acids. Germline CDR1 and CDR2: SGDLS and YYNGEE. V shed 3 bases, J shed 2 bases, and the junction held 4 bases outside the gene matches. CDR3 sequence (DNA): TGTGCCAGCAGCGGCGGGACAGGGGGGGCCTACGAGCAGTACTTC. It encodes CASSGGTGGAYEQYF. The full variable domain, completed using reference TRBV9 and TRBJ2-7, is DSGVTQTPKHLITATGQRVTLRCSPRSGDLSVYWYQQSLDQGLQFLIQYYNGEERAKGNILERFSAQQFPDLHSELNLSSLELGDSALYFCASSGGTGGAYEQYFGPGTRLTVT.

This chain joins TRBV27 and TRBJ1-2; D may be TRBD1 (5 bases). In germline, CDR1 is MNHEY, CDR2 SMNVEV (reference sequence). This CDR3 is built from 14 residues. V was clipped by 0 bases and J by 8 bases, with 13 bases between them. The CDR3 loop reads CASSLSGRGQGYTF. The CDR3 DNA reads TGTGCCAGCAGTTTATCGGGAAGGGGTCAAGGCTACACCTTC.

This chain joins TRBV6-4 and TRBJ1-2, with D perhaps TRBD1 (5 bases). V shed 5 bases and J shed 8 bases, with 15 bases lying between them. The germline V gene has CDR1 MRHNA and CDR2 SNTAGT. This CDR3 comprises 13 residues. The CDR3 coding sequence is TGTGCCAGCAGTTTTGACAGTCCGAGGGGCTACACCTTC. Its protein product is CASSFDSPRGYTF.

The V call is TRBV30, the J call TRBJ1-6; 7 nucleotides match TRBD1. Germline V CDR1 and CDR2: GTSNPN, SVGIG (reference sequence). This CDR3 spans 14 amino acids. The trim removed 3 bases at V and 10 bases at J, leaving 9 bases unmatched. The CDR3 here is CAWSGDRGESPLHF. DNA for the CDR3: TGTGCCTGGAGCGGGGACAGAGGGGAATCACCCCTCCACTTT.

The V call is TRBV5-5, the J call TRBJ1-1, with TRBD1 matching 10 bases. Germline CDR1 SGHKS, CDR2 YYEKEE (reference sequence). V lost 3 bases and J lost 6; bases outside the gene matches: 8. This CDR3 has 15 amino acids. The CDR3 DNA is TGTGCCAGCAGCTCGCCTGGACAGGGGGTTCCTGAAGCTTTCTTT. The encoded protein is CASSSPGQGVPEAFF.

J is TRBJ1-5 and V is TRBV6-6; TRBD1 matches 11 bases. The trim removed 0 bases at V and 6 bases at J, leaving 1 base unmatched. Germline V lookup: CDR1 MNHNY, CDR2 SVGAGI (reference sequence). This CDR3 comprises 15 residues. CDR3 in amino acids: CASSYSGTGGQPQHF. The CDR3, as DNA: TGTGCCAGCAGTTACTCGGGGACAGGGGGTCAGCCCCAGCATTTT.

The chain combines TRBV4-1 with TRBJ1-2; D perhaps matches TRBD1 (5 bases). From germline, CDR1 is MGHRA and CDR2 YSYEKL. The CDR3 loop spans 13 amino acids. The V end lost 0 bases, the J end lost 8 bases, and 10 bases lay between the germline ends. The CDR3: CASSQDRARGYTF. CDR3 DNA: TGCGCCAGCAGCCAAGACAGGGCACGAGGCTACACCTTC.